Below, 16 T cell receptor beta chains from the same sample are listed, as sequenced in a study of T cells in localized non-small cell lung cancer. Sequencing was performed with immunoSEQ multiplex PCR; in TCRdb, only in-frame clones are kept and a portion is missing. The repertoire consists of 70,000 to 95,000 clones, with approximately 91% occurring once and the leading ten covering 4.1%. The sequenced sample was PBMCs, obtained before any cancer treatment. The source of these receptors is a woman aged 40-69 years with stage II squamous cell lung carcinoma.

V usage is TRBV11-3 and J usage is TRBJ2-3; D gene unclear. Germline assignment: CDR1 SGHNT and CDR2 YENEEA. CDR3 length equals 13 residues. V lost 1 base, J lost 2 bases, and 4 bases lay in between. Written as DNA, the CDR3 is TGTGCCAGCAGCTTAGTCCCCACAGATACGCAGTATTTT. Protein sequence: CASSLVPTDTQYF.

V is TRBV29-1 and J is TRBJ1-2, with no clear D. The germline gives CDR1 SQVTM, CDR2 ANQGSEA. Trimming pared 4 bases from V and 2 bases from J, leaving 8 bases between. The CDR3 totals 12 residues. CDR3 in amino acids: CSVVIGNYGYTF. The DNA for the CDR3 is TGCAGCGTTGTGATCGGGAACTATGGCTACACCTTC.

The chain recombines TRBV11-2 with TRBJ2-3; D gene ambiguous. The CDR3 contains 13 residues. Trimming removed 4 bases from V and 1 base from J, with 6 bases in between. The germline V gene encodes CDR1 SGHAT and CDR2 FQNNGV. The CDR3 region has the DNA TGTGCCAGCAGCTCCCTCGGCACAGATACGCAGTATTTT. It specifies CASSSLGTDTQYF.

This clone was observed a single time. The chain employs TRBV6-1 and TRBJ1-6, with D possibly matching TRBD1 (6 bases). Germline assignment: CDR1 MNHNS and CDR2 SASEGT. The CDR3 spans 14 residues. The V end was cut by 6 bases, the J end by 1 base, with 7 bases between. The CDR3 DNA sequence: TGTGCCAGCAGAGGACAGTCCTATAATTCACCCCTCCACTTT. It is translated as CASRGQSYNSPLHF.

In DNA, the CDR3 is TGTGCCAGCAGCCGCGAGACTATCTATGGCTACACCTTC. Its translation: CASSRETIYGYTF. J is TRBJ1-2 and V is TRBV5-4; no firm D call. The CDR3 is 13 residues long. V lost 4 bases and J 4 bases, leaving 11 bases between the germline ends. Per the germline V gene, CDR1 is SGHNT and CDR2 is YYREEE (reference sequence).

The V and J genes are TRBV19 and TRBJ1-2, with TRBD1 identical over 7 bases. Unmatched junction bases numbered 9, after V lost 6 bases and J lost 2 bases. Germline CDR1 is LNHDA and CDR2 is SQIVND (reference sequence). The CDR3 runs to 15 residues. The CDR3 loop is CASRSAGRGNYGYTF. DNA for the CDR3: TGTGCCAGTAGATCAGCAGGCAGGGGGAACTATGGCTACACCTTC.

CDR3 DNA: TGCGCCAGCAGCTTGGGACAGTACGAGCAGTACTTC. This sequence encodes CASSLGQYEQYF. The chain uses TRBV5-1 and TRBJ2-7; tentatively, D is TRBD1 (5 bases). V was pared by 0 bases and J by 4 bases, with 5 bases between. The CDR3 has 12 amino acids. Germline V CDR1 and CDR2: SGHRS, YFSETQ.

V gene TRBV20-1 combines with J gene TRBJ2-1; D gene unclear. The CDR3 consists of 11 residues. With 3 bases removed from V and 10 bases from J, the gap between germline ends came to 10 bases. The V gene's germline CDR1 is DFQATT and CDR2 SNEGSKA (reference sequence). CDR3 sequence: CSARPVEEQFF. In DNA form, the CDR3 reads TGCAGTGCTAGGCCGGTAGAGGAGCAGTTCTTC.

The genes are TRBV11-2 and TRBJ1-5, with TRBD1 as a possible D gene (6 bases). The germline V gene encodes CDR1 SGHAT and CDR2 FQNNGV. Trimming took 1 base from V and 1 from J, leaving 8 bases between them. The CDR3 is 15 amino acids. CDR3 coding DNA: TGTGCCAGCAGCTTAGCAGGGGAGAGCAATCAGCCCCAGCATTTT. It translates to CASSLAGESNQPQHF.

In its sample, this clone was seen once. V gene TRBV15 combines with J gene TRBJ2-2; perhaps TRBD1 as D (6 bases). This CDR3 is built from 13 residues. V lost 5 bases, J lost 7 bases, and 11 bases lay in between. Germline V gene sequence: CDR1 LNHNV, CDR2 YYDKDF (reference sequence). The CDR3 region is CATSGKGVGELFF. The CDR3 nucleotides are TGTGCCACCAGCGGGAAGGGGGTCGGGGAGCTGTTTTTT.

This clone appeared a single time. J is TRBJ2-7 and V is TRBV7-9; D remains ambiguous. Germline V gene lookup returns CDR1 SEHNR and CDR2 FQNEAQ (reference sequence). Trimming pared 5 bases from V and 5 bases from J, leaving 10 bases between. This CDR3 is built from 12 residues. In nucleotides, the CDR3 is TGTGCCAGCAGCCGCTCCGTCGACGAGCAGTACTTC. This gives the protein CASSRSVDEQYF.

The chain links TRBV4-1 to TRBJ1-4; unclear D gene. The CDR3 is made up of 19 amino acids. Trimming pared 1 base from V and 5 bases from J, leaving 23 bases between. Germline V gene data show CDR1 as MGHRA and CDR2 as YSYEKL. In DNA, the CDR3 is TGCGCCAGCAGCCAAGTCCTTACTCGTACCGGGCCCCGAAATGAAAAACTGTTTTTT. Translation gives CASSQVLTRTGPRNEKLFF.

The chain has TRBV28 and TRBJ2-5; D may be TRBD2 (5 bases). The V gene's germline CDR1 is MDHEN and CDR2 SYDVKM. The CDR3 is 14 amino acids. Trimming took 4 bases from V and 5 from J, leaving 14 bases between them. The CDR3 is CASSSPGREETQYF. The CDR3 DNA reads as TGTGCCAGCAGTTCCCCCGGTAGGGAGGAGACCCAGTACTTC.

The rearrangement links TRBV6-6 to TRBJ2-3, with TRBD1 identical over 7 bases. There are 13 residues in the CDR3. The germline gives CDR1 MNHNY, CDR2 SVGAGI (reference sequence). The trim removed 7 bases at V and 12 bases at J, leaving 13 bases unmatched. The CDR3 loop is CASMDLGTAPQYF. The CDR3 DNA reads TGTGCCAGCATGGATTTGGGGACAGCACCCCAGTATTTT.

The chain employs TRBV7-8 and TRBJ2-7; tentatively, D is TRBD1 (6 bases). The CDR3 sequence is 16 residues long. Looked up from germline, CDR1 is SGHVS and CDR2 is FQNEAQ. V was cut by 5 bases and J by 0 bases, with 17 bases left in between. The CDR3 nucleotides are TGTGCCAGCAGCGTGACAAGACACAGGGCCTCCTACGAGCAGTACTTC. Translating it yields CASSVTRHRASYEQYF.

CDR3 nucleotides: TGTGCCAGCAGTGACGGGACCCCAATCGCCGGTGGCTACACCTTC. This translates into CASSDGTPIAGGYTF. The chain uses TRBV2 and TRBJ1-2; maybe TRBD1 (5 bases). Trimming stripped 3 bases from V and 7 bases from J, with 18 bases between. This CDR3 has 15 amino acids. Germline V CDR1 and CDR2: SNHLY, FYNNEI.